The 24 T cell receptor beta chains below all came from one sample that was sequenced in a study of T cells in localized non-small cell lung cancer. Produced via immunoSEQ multiplex PCR; TCRdb's table is partial and in-frame only. This repertoire shows tens of thousands of clones, 80% to 85% found once; its top ten account for about a sixth. Sequenced material: peripheral blood mononuclear cells, taken before any cancer treatment. The receptors here all came from a man between 40 and 69 years old with stage III lung adenocarcinoma.

This clone was detected only a few times. The V gene is TRBV11-3, the J gene TRBJ2-1, with 8 bases lining up with TRBD2. The ends lost 1 base at V and 7 bases at J; junction bases unmatched: 6. Germline values: CDR1 SGHNT, CDR2 YENEEA. This CDR3 has 15 amino acids. The chain's CDR3 is CASSLGAGVGNEQFF. CDR3 in DNA: TGTGCCAGCAGCTTAGGAGCGGGAGTGGGGAATGAGCAGTTCTTC.

The chain links TRBV19 to TRBJ1-2; 8 bases align to TRBD1. From germline, CDR1 is LNHDA and CDR2 SQIVND (reference sequence). The CDR3 totals 15 residues. The trim removed 1 base at V and 3 bases at J, leaving 4 bases unmatched. In nucleotides, the CDR3 is TGTGCCAGTAGTATAGGGACAGGGATGGACTATGGCTACACCTTC. It codes for CASSIGTGMDYGYTF.

This clone was seen more than once but under ten times. The chain combines TRBV7-9 with TRBJ2-7; D not resolved. Between the trimmed V and J ends, which lost 3 bases and 2 bases, there was a span of 14 bases. CDR1 and CDR2 from the germline V gene are SEHNR and FQNEAQ (reference sequence). This CDR3 region has 15 residues. CDR3 bases: TGTGCCAGCAGCTTGGGTCTAAGCAGCCCCTACGAGCAGTACTTC. Translated: CASSLGLSSPYEQYF.

The chain links TRBV5-6 to TRBJ2-5; no clear D. The CDR3 is made up of 14 amino acids. Deletions cut 3 bases from V and 0 bases from J, with 9 bases between. CDR1 is SGHDT, CDR2 YYEEEE, per germline. In nucleotides, the CDR3 is TGTGCCAGCAGCTCGGTCGGGTACCAAGAGACCCAGTACTTC. The encoded protein is CASSSVGYQETQYF.

V usage is TRBV11-3 and J usage is TRBJ2-7, with D uncertain. This CDR3 is built from 15 residues. The V gene lost 4 bases and the J gene lost 2 bases, with 15 bases spanning the gap. The V gene's germline CDR1 is SGHNT and CDR2 YENEEA. CDR3 DNA sequence: TGTGCCAGCAGCTCCCCGGCAGGTTCCCCCTACGAGCAGTACTTC. It specifies CASSSPAGSPYEQYF.

CDR3 protein: CASSSRSQETQYF. The CDR3 DNA reads TGTGCCAGCAGCTCCCGGTCGCAAGAGACCCAGTACTTC. V is TRBV7-9 and J is TRBJ2-5; D gene uncertain. V shed 4 bases and J shed 2 bases, with 8 bases lying between them. This CDR3 is 13 amino acids long. Per the germline V gene, CDR1 is SEHNR and CDR2 is FQNEAQ (reference sequence).

V gene TRBV29-1 combines with J gene TRBJ2-3, with D possibly TRBD1 on 7 matching bases. Germline assignment: CDR1 SQVTM and CDR2 ANQGSEA. The CDR3 loop spans 15 amino acids. V was trimmed by 5 bases and J by 3 bases, leaving 18 bases between them. The CDR3 reads CSVPRGQGVTDTQYF. The CDR3 DNA is TGCAGCGTTCCCCGGGGGCAGGGGGTAACAGATACGCAGTATTTT.

J is TRBJ2-3 and V is TRBV13, with unresolved D. The CDR3 runs 12 residues. Germline CDR1 is PRHDT and CDR2 is FYEKMQ (reference sequence). V was shortened by 3 bases and J by 2 bases, with 3 bases between the two germline ends. In nucleotides, the CDR3 is TGTGCCAGCAGCTTCTTCACAGATACGCAGTATTTT. Its protein product is CASSFFTDTQYF.

Here the CDR3 DNA reads TGTGCCAGCAGCCCCCGCGGGGTAAGAGGCGGAGAGACCCAGTACTTC. The encoded protein is CASSPRGVRGGETQYF. The gene calls are TRBV7-3 and TRBJ2-5; weak D call: TRBD2 (6 bases). Germline CDR1 is SGHTA and CDR2 is FQGTGA. CDR3 length: 16 residues. The V end lost 5 bases, the J end lost 4 bases, and 20 bases lay between the germline ends.

The chain has TRBV2 and TRBJ1-2; the D is unclear. V lost 7 bases and J lost 6, with 12 bases in between. The CDR3 runs 12 residues. In germline, CDR1 is SNHLY, CDR2 FYNNEI. The DNA of the CDR3 is TGTGCCAGCATATCAAGCTTGAATGGCTACACCTTC. Translation: CASISSLNGYTF.

The V gene is TRBV19, the J gene TRBJ1-1; weak D call: TRBD1 (5 bases). CDR1 LNHDA and CDR2 SQIVND come from the germline V gene (reference sequence). The CDR3 contains 13 residues. Trimming pared 6 bases from V and 7 bases from J, leaving 15 bases between. The CDR3 is CASRIDRDDEAFF. In nucleotides, the CDR3 is TGTGCCAGTAGGATCGACAGAGACGATGAAGCTTTCTTT.

CDR3 in DNA: TGTGCCAGCAGTGAAGCGAGTAGCGACAATGAGCAGTTCTTC. Its protein is CASSEASSDNEQFF. V is TRBV2 and J is TRBJ2-1, with TRBD2 as a possible D gene (5 bases). Germline V CDR1 and CDR2: SNHLY, FYNNEI. This CDR3 spans 14 amino acids. The germline V and J ends were trimmed by 0 bases and 5 bases, with 8 bases remaining between them. The whole variable domain, filled in from reference TRBV2 and TRBJ2-1, reads EPEVTQTPSHQVTQMGQEVILRCVPISNHLYFYWYRQILGQKVEFLVSFYNNEISEKSEIFDDQFSVERPDGSNFTLKIRSTKLEDSAMYFCASSEASSDNEQFFGPGTRLTVL.

The chain joins TRBV11-3 to TRBJ2-2; 10 bases are a match to TRBD1. Germline lookup yields CDR1 SGHNT and CDR2 YENEEA. This CDR3 region has 16 residues. Unmatched junction bases numbered 9, after V lost 5 bases and J lost 6 bases. CDR3 coding DNA: TGTGCCAGCAGCCCGACCGGGACAGGGGTCGCCGGGGAGCTGTTTTTT. Protein product: CASSPTGTGVAGELFF.

This chain uses TRBV29-1 with TRBJ2-1; weak D call: TRBD2 (6 bases). The CDR3 is 13 amino acids. Between the trimmed V and J ends, which lost 6 bases and 6 bases, there was a span of 15 bases. The germline gives CDR1 SQVTM, CDR2 ANQGSEA. CDR3 loop: CSVSGYLGNEQFF. CDR3 sequence (DNA): TGCAGCGTGAGCGGGTACCTCGGCAATGAGCAGTTCTTC.

The chain joins TRBV25-1 to TRBJ1-2; D remains unclear. Trimming stripped 7 bases from V and 7 bases from J, with 10 bases between. CDR1 MGHDK and CDR2 SYGVNS come from the germline V gene. The CDR3 contains 11 residues. The CDR3 DNA sequence: TGTGCCAGCATGTACGGGTTTGGCTACACCTTC. Translating gives CASMYGFGYTF.

This chain connects TRBV28 to TRBJ1-1, with a weak D call TRBD1 (6 bases). The germline gives CDR1 MDHEN, CDR2 SYDVKM. V shed 7 bases and J shed 4 bases, with 13 bases lying between them. The CDR3 is made up of 13 amino acids. CDR3 loop: CASMTGIITEAFF. Written as DNA, the CDR3 is TGTGCCAGCATGACAGGTATTATCACTGAAGCTTTCTTT.

The CDR3 region has the DNA TGTGCCAGTAGTATGCAGGCGGGCCCCTACGAGCAGTACTTC. This translates into CASSMQAGPYEQYF. V is TRBV19 and J is TRBJ2-7, with a tentative D call TRBD2 (5 bases). In germline, CDR1 is LNHDA, CDR2 SQIVND (reference sequence). V was pared by 3 bases and J by 2 bases, with 11 bases between. The length of the CDR3 is 14 residues.

CDR3 sequence reads: CASSLVSGSNEKLFF. CDR3 nucleotides: TGTGCCAGCAGTTTGGTCTCAGGGTCTAATGAAAAACTGTTTTTT. The rearrangement links TRBV28 to TRBJ1-4, with a possible D match to TRBD1 (5 bases). This CDR3 has 15 amino acids. The germline V and J ends were trimmed by 3 bases and 3 bases, with 11 bases remaining between them. Per the germline V gene, CDR1 is MDHEN and CDR2 is SYDVKM. Supplemented by reference TRBV28 and TRBJ1-4, the full variable domain reads DVKVTQSSRYLVKRTGEKVFLECVQDMDHENMFWYRQDPGLGLRLIYFSYDVKMKEKGDIPEGYSVSREKKERFSLILESASTNQTSMYLCASSLVSGSNEKLFFGSGTQLSVL.

The rearrangement uses TRBV4-1 and TRBJ2-7; D possibly uses TRBD1 or TRBD2 (5 bases each). CDR3 length equals 18 residues. V lost 4 bases, J lost 2 bases, and 24 bases lay in between. Germline loops: CDR1 MGHRA, CDR2 YSYEKL. CDR3 DNA sequence: TGCGCCAGCAGCCCTCTCTGGAATCGGGGCGGAACTCCCTACGAGCAGTACTTC. Translated: CASSPLWNRGGTPYEQYF.

The chain joins TRBV28 to TRBJ2-2, with D perhaps being TRBD1 or TRBD2 (5 bases each). Trimming stripped 3 bases from V and 7 bases from J, with 12 bases between. Germline assignment: CDR1 MDHEN and CDR2 SYDVKM. The CDR3 loop spans 14 amino acids. CDR3 protein: CASSFLGEGGELFF. The DNA of the CDR3 is TGTGCCAGCAGTTTTCTGGGGGAAGGCGGGGAGCTGTTTTTT.

This clone was recorded once. This chain links TRBV5-6 with TRBJ2-7, with no clear D. This CDR3 is built from 12 residues. Germline V CDR1 and CDR2: SGHDT, YYEEEE. The germline V and J ends were trimmed by 4 bases and 2 bases, with 7 bases remaining between them. CDR3 protein: CASSGYTYEQYF. The DNA for the CDR3 is TGTGCCAGCAGCGGGTATACCTACGAGCAGTACTTC.

The chain employs TRBV6-5 and TRBJ2-7; 13 nucleotides match TRBD2. Germline-derived CDR1 and CDR2 are MNHEY and SVGAGI. With V trimmed by 2 bases and J by 1 base, 2 bases remained unmatched. CDR3 length: 16 amino acids. CDR3: CASSYRLAGGSYEQYF. The DNA for the CDR3 is TGTGCCAGCAGTTACCGACTAGCGGGGGGTTCCTACGAGCAGTACTTC.

The chain links TRBV13 to TRBJ1-1; 9 bases map to TRBD1. The CDR3 is made up of 14 amino acids. Trimming removed 3 bases from V and 5 bases from J; junction bases left unmatched: 4. Germline CDR1 PRHDT, CDR2 FYEKMQ (reference sequence). CDR3: CASSLGTGRTEAFF. The CDR3 DNA sequence: TGTGCCAGCAGCTTGGGGACAGGGAGGACTGAAGCTTTCTTT.

About this clone: This sample also contains other DNA sequences that code for the same CDR3. The chain couples TRBV5-6 to TRBJ2-7; D is uncertain. The CDR3 contains 12 residues. The ends were cut back, 0 bases at V and 3 bases at J, with 4 bases in the middle. The germline CDR1 and CDR2 sequences are SGHDT and YYEEEE. CDR3 sequence (DNA): TGTGCCAGCAGCTTGGAGAACTACGAGCAGTACTTC. Translation gives CASSLENYEQYF.